This T cell receptor (beta chain) is from a study of cytomegalovirus exposure and HLA in healthy donors (dated by TCRdb to between 2016 and 2019). Regarding the study in general: An earlier analysis of some 550 of the donors reported approximately 270 Gb of sequence data and some 120 million unique TCR beta sequences from about 179 million T cells. About 330 gigabases of sequencing data and around 88 million unique TCR sequences made up an early release that covered 500 to 700 HLA-typed donors. Of the roughly 400 genotyped donors, approximately 83% fell in the genetic ancestry cluster associated with self-reported Caucasian donors. The study aimed to test whether cataloging public T cell receptors could reveal signatures of past pathogen exposure. The study profiled the T cell repertoires of hundreds of subjects by immunosequencing and related them to cytomegalovirus serostatus. A separate validation cohort of 100 to 150 different subjects was used in addition to the roughly 670-subject first cohort. To predict cytomegalovirus infection status, the study brought together high-throughput TCR immunosequencing, statistical association of individual TCRs with disease status, and machine learning. In a later analysis, previously published TCR beta repertoires from several hundred donors were re-analyzed and high-resolution HLA genotyping was added so that TCR occurrence patterns could be studied. In the later analysis, no new phenotypic data were used to find candidate immune exposures; instead, reliance was placed on TCR beta sequences and their occurrence across donors. An earlier analysis of 500 to 750 of the donors applied high-throughput TCR beta sequencing to assess whether each TCR beta V gene segment acted as functional or pseudogenic. Donor age, sex, ethnicity and CMV serostatus were collected together with the repertoire data. A later genetic analysis used genome-wide SNP genotypes for about three fifths of the 666 donors, treating that subset as a discovery cohort. Every repertoire in the discovery cohort had been generated on one and the same sequencing platform. Both class I and class II loci were covered by HLA typing, at four-digit resolution. Typing coverage differed by locus: A, B, C, DRB1 and DQB1 were typed in about 620-630 donors, DQA1 in about 550, DPA1 in some 600, and DPB1 in 450 to 490. Because of strong linkage in the cohort, five DR-DQ haplotypes were treated as single units for association and clustering. On average, about 240,000 unique TCR beta nucleotide sequences were sequenced per donor among some 430 genotyped donors of the cohort, with about 19% of those sequences being non-productive. Results the study describes overall, beyond this receptor: While some public TCRs were present in many individuals, most TCR sequences turned up only very rarely across donors. In both the original and validation cohorts, the classifier was reported to diagnose cytomegalovirus status with high specificity and sensitivity. Because the 87-base-pair reads could not distinguish some IMGT-functional V segments, including TRBV6-2 and TRBV6-3, those segments were excluded. A later analysis found that HLA-associated TCR beta chains were more clonally expanded and had lower generation probabilities than equally common non-associated chains. In an earlier analysis of 587 of the donors, most TCR beta V segments appeared in productive rearrangements about 87% or about 30% of the time, broadly matching IMGT annotations. Because counts were too low, about 15 rarely observed V segments, including chromosome 9 orphons, were left out of the earlier analysis of 587 of the donors. A cluster of highly shared sequence variants was judged likely to be a technical artifact of the sequencing pipeline. Correlated functional status among segregating V segments might be attributable to linkage disequilibrium, but an unknown experimental factor could not be ruled out. Three of the identified cytomegalovirus-associated TCR beta chains were confirmed in vitro to be specific for cytomegalovirus antigens. In a later analysis, TCR association rates were found to vary across HLA loci, with the most associated TCRs seen for DRB1 alleles and the fewest for HLA-C alleles. In this cohort, only TCR beta chains were sequenced, and detectable features were limited by the absence of alpha or paired-chain data. For the cohort, immune exposure information was limited to CMV serostatus. A further reported finding was that TCR beta sequences accurately predicted the HLA-A and HLA-B alleles for most subjects in the first cohort. An association between a missense DCLRE1C variant and V-gene and J-gene trimming of TCR beta chains was found in a later genetic analysis and replicated in an independent cohort. A total of roughly 160 TCR beta chains were listed by the study as associated with cytomegalovirus. A later analysis reported that several top co-occurrence clusters appeared linked to parvovirus B19, influenza, CMV and Epstein-Barr virus. A later analysis associated about 16,000 TCR beta sequences with specific HLA alleles at a false discovery rate of 0.05. The presence/absence analyses assumed that sequencing depth was roughly uniform across donors, and that assumption may not be true. The authors suggested that the approach could potentially be extended to other disease states and immunological phenotypes. Assigning TCR associations to individual alleles was difficult when HLA alleles, especially DR and DQ, strongly co-occurred. HLA typing was unavailable for some donors at each locus, so association tests used only the typed subset. In a later analysis, most CMV-associated TCR beta chains were found to appear HLA-restricted, with HLA associations seemingly driven largely by CMV exposure. A later genetic analysis reported fewer N-insertions in productive TCRs among donors in an Asian-associated ancestry cluster than the roughly 640-donor mean.

This clone occurred a few times. The antigen this receptor binds is unknown. Nothing much larger sits one base from this clone, and base qualities are not available. The cohort comprised several hundred healthy bone marrow donors. At the time of sampling, all cohort members were nominally healthy, though unrecorded immune exposures were likely present. The donor tested CMV seronegative, placing the donor among the 300 to 450 seronegative members of the cohort. Each donor provided a peripheral blood sample, and peripheral blood mononuclear cells were used for TCR beta sequencing. Genomic DNA was extracted from the blood cell samples with the Qiagen DNeasy Blood Extraction Kit. Libraries were prepared through the immunoSEQ multiplex PCR assay. For the multiplex PCR, a mixture combining 60 forward primers for TCR Vbeta segments and 13 reverse primers for TCR Jbeta segments was used. A multiplex PCR assay on genomic DNA amplified the CDR3 region of rearranged TCR beta genes. The amplified TCR beta libraries were sequenced on the Illumina HiSeq System as 87-base-pair reads. As for the authors' bioinformatics: Across the 600 to 700 repertoires, a later analysis counted some 80 million unique TCR beta chains, 9.5 million to 13 million of which were shared by at least two donors. Raw reads were error-corrected and collapsed into unique sequences by a nearest-neighbor algorithm in which closely related sequences were merged to remove PCR and sequencing errors. Alignment of CDR3 sequences to IMGT reference sequences was used to assign V, D and J gene segments. For a sequence to be retained, a match of at least six nucleotides to both a V gene segment and a J gene segment was required. Rearrangements were classified as productive when the CDR3 lacked stop codons and remained in frame with V and J, and all other rearrangements were classified as non-productive. CDR3 was defined according to IMGT convention as the region running from the second conserved V-encoded cysteine to the conserved J-encoded phenylalanine. The earlier analysis of about 590 of the donors excluded sequences that lacked an unambiguous match to a single V gene segment. In an earlier analysis of about 590 of the donors, a V segment was called functional when productive rearrangements were above 56.7%, and segregating when the standard deviation between donors exceeded 5%. A statistical classification framework was built for diagnosing cytomegalovirus status from the catalog of TCR beta chain sequences. A later analysis assigned V and J genes by comparing TCR nucleotide sequences with IMGT/GENE-DB human TR gene sequences. Using the TCRdist pipeline, a later analysis assigned CDR3 sequences along with most-parsimonious VDJ recombination scenarios. In a later analysis, each TCR beta chain was defined by its CDR3 amino acid sequence together with its V-gene family, and reads lacking a unique V-gene family were excluded. In a later analysis, 500 to 650 highly shared, low-generation-probability nucleotide sequences were removed to address suspected cross-contamination and a sequencing artifact. In a later analysis, a clonal expansion index for each public chain was calculated from normalized within-repertoire ranks of inferred template counts. In a later analysis, generation probabilities were computed using a VDJ recombination model fitted to out-of-frame rearrangements, and the results were checked against IGoR. A later analysis scored TCR-TCR, TCR-HLA and TCR-CMV co-occurrence with hypergeometric tests, applying a repertoire-size bias correction to TCR pairs. To estimate false discovery rates, a later analysis permuted the HLA or CMV assignments 20 times. In a later analysis, co-occurring TCRs were grouped using DBSCAN, with TCRdist sequence similarity added in when clustering inside HLA-allele-positive subsets. For co-occurrence clustering, repertoires with fewer than 30,000 or more than 120,000 public chains were excluded, along with five repertoires with anomalous nucleotide sharing. TCRdb mirrors the immuneACCESS table, restricted to in-frame sequences. Some clones are absent from its copies; in checked studies, under half trace to an unresolved V gene, and the reason for the others is unknown. V, J and clone size reflect that table, while D and trimming were determined from the DNA. The sample contains approximately 130,000 clones, roughly 79% of them found a single time. Roughly 1.8% of the sample belongs to the ten largest clones.

From its cysteine to its phenylalanine, the CDR3 spans 14 amino acids. The entry retains the CDR3 DNA only, 42 bases that are in frame from base 1. V was cut back by 7 bases and J by 1 base, leaving a gap of 10 bases between them. CDR1 and CDR2, looked up from the germline V gene, are MRHNA and SNTAGT. Specimen: PBMCs. The chain is assembled from TRBV6-4 and TRBJ2-2; a tentative D call is TRBD1 (5 bases match). The sequence was collected from a woman between 50 and 59 years old in good health and CMV-seronegative. DNA sequence: TGTGCCAGCAAGGAAACAGGGAACACCGGGGAGCTGTTTTTT. This encodes CASKETGNTGELFF.